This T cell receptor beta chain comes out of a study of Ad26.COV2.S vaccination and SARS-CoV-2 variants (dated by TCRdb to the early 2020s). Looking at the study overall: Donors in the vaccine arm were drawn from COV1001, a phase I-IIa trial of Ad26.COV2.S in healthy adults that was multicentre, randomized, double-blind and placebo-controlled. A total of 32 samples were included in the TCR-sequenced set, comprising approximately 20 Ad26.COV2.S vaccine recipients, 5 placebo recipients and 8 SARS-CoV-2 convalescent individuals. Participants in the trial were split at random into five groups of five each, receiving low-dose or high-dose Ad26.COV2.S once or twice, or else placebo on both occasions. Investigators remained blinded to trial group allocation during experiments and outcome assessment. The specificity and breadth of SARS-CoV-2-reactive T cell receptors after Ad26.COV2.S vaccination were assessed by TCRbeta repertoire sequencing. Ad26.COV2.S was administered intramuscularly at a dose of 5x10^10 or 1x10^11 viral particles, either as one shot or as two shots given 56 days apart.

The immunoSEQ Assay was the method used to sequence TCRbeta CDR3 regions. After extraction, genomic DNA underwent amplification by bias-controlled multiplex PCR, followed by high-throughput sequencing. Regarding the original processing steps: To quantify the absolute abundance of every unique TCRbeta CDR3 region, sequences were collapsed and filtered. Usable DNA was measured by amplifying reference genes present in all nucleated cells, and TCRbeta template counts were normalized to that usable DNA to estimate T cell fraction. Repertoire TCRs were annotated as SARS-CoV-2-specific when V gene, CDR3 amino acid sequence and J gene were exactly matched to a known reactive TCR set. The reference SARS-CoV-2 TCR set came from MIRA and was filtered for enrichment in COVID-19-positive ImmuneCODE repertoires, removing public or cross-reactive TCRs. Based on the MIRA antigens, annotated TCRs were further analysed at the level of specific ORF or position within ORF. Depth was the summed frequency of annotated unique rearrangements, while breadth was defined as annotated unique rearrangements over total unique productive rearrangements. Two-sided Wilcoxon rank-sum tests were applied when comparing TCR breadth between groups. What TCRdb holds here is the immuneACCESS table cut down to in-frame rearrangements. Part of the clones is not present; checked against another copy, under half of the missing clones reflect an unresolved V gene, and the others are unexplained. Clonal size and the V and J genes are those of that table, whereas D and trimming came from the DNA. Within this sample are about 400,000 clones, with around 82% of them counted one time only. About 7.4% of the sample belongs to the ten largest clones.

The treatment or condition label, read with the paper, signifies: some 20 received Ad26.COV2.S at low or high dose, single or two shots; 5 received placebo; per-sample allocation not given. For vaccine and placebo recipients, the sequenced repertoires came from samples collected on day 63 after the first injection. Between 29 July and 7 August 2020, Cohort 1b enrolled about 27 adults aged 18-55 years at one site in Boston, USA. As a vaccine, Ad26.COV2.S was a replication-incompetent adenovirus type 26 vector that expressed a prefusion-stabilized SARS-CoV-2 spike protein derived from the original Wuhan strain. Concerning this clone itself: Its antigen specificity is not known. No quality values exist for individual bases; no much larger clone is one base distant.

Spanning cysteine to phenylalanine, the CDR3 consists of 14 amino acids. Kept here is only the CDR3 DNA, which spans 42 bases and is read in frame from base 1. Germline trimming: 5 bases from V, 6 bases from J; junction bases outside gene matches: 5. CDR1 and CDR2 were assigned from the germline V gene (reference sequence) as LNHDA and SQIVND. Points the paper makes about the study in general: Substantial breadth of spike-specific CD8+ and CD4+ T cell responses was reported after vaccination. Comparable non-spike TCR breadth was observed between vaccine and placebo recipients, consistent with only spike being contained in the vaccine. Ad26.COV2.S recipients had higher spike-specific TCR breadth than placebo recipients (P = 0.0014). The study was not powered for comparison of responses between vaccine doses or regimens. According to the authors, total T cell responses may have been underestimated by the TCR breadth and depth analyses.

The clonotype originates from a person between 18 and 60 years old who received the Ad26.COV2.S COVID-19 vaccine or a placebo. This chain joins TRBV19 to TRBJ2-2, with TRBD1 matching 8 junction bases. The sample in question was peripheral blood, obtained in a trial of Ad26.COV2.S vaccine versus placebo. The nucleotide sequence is TGTGCCAGTAGTCCTCAGGGGGCGCCCGGGGAGCTGTTTTTT. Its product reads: CASSPQGAPGELFF.